The clone carrying this TCR beta chain has more than one count but fewer than ten. No antigen is known for it. Being one base from a much bigger clone, this may be a read error. Germline-derived CDR1 and CDR2 are KGHDR and SFDVKD. Between the trimmed V and J ends, which lost 12 bases and 5 bases, there was a span of 17 bases. CDR3 length: 13 residues. Full-length variable regions came from constant-region reverse primers plus semi-nested Nested Universal Primer A PCR. TCRdb redid the calling of the 5' RACE reads with MiXCR, one entry per CDR3 protein. The sample has approximately 8,600 distinct CDR3 sequences, roughly 16% seen once. Regarding the study as a whole: Tumor-infiltrating Treg TCR alpha and beta sequences overlapped most with tumor naive CD4+ T cells, then blood naive. Tumor memory CD4+ T cell TCR gene usage clustered with blood and lymph node memory CD4+ cells and lymph node naive CD4+ cells.

Memory CD4+ cells were defined as CD4+CD45RO+CD25-. The sequenced sample was memory CD4+ T cells sorted from blood. Subset specified: memory CD4+ T cells, CD4+CD45RO+CD25-. The chain joins TRBV24-1 to TRBJ2-3; D is unclear. The clonotype comes from a female donor with breast cancer. This CDR3 is CAPRQGLKDTQYF. In DNA form, the CDR3 reads TGTGCCCCCCGGCAAGGATTAAAAGATACGCAGTATTTT.